This T cell receptor (beta chain) stems from a study of OX40 agonist ivuxolimab in advanced cancers. Study overall: Patients in dose escalation had liver, melanoma, kidney or head and neck cancers. Study-wide results and limits: Relatively little clonal expansion, among the lowest observed, appeared in partial responders at 0.1-3.0 mg/kg.

The V gene's germline CDR1 is SEHNR and CDR2 FQNEAQ (reference sequence). The V and J ends lost 1 base and 7 bases respectively, with 4 bases between them. This CDR3 has 11 amino acids. Assay used: immunoSEQ multiplex PCR; TCRdb lists only in-frame clones, some missing. Found here are tens of thousands of clones, approximately 85% of them singletons; the top ten hold around 2%. This clone was seen just once. The target antigen is unknown. The source material was CD4+ or CD8+ T cells sorted from blood, sampled in a trial of the OX40 agonist ivuxolimab. The chain employs TRBV7-9 and TRBJ1-2; unclear D gene. The sequence was collected from an adult with an advanced solid tumor such as melanoma, head and neck, liver or kidney cancer. In DNA, the CDR3 is TGTGCCAGCAGCTTAGGAACTGGCTACACCTTC. This translates into CASSLGTGYTF.